The 26 T cell receptor beta chains given below trace back to one sample, sequenced in a study of response to subunit inactivated influenza vaccine. MiXCR, run by TCRdb on the RT-PCR reads, gives a single entry per CDR3 protein. This sample has roughly 460,000 distinct CDR3 sequences, with over 9.5% found just once. This specimen consisted of PBMCs from blood, obtained 40 to 50 days after vaccination. The source is a man aged 45-65 years who received an inactivated influenza vaccine.

This clonotype has a handful of counts. The V gene is TRBV6-5, the J gene TRBJ1-1; D is possibly TRBD1 (5 bases). The germline CDR1 and CDR2 sequences are MNHEY and SVGAGI. The CDR3 is 11 residues long. Trimming cost V 5 bases and J 8 bases, with 9 bases left between them. The CDR3 sequence is CASSAGQEAFF. CDR3 DNA: TGTGCCAGCAGTGCGGGGCAGGAAGCTTTCTTT.

The chain is built from TRBV13 and TRBJ2-5; D may correspond to TRBD1 or TRBD2 (6 bases each). CDR1 is PRHDT, CDR2 FYEKMQ, per germline (reference sequence). The CDR3 consists of 17 residues. Deletions cut 4 bases from V and 2 bases from J, with 20 bases between. This CDR3 reads CASSSERGAGGQETQYF. Here the CDR3 DNA reads TGTGCCAGCAGCTCCGAGAGGGGGGCCGGCGGACAAGAGACCCAGTACTTC.

The V gene is TRBV20-1, the J gene TRBJ1-1; D gene uncertain. This CDR3 has 14 residues. The germline V gene has CDR1 DFQATT and CDR2 SNEGSKA (reference sequence). V was shortened by 6 bases and J by 1 base, with 15 bases between the two germline ends. DNA of the CDR3: TGCAGTGCACGACCGGTGGCGGCGAACACTGAAGCTTTCTTT. Protein product: CSARPVAANTEAFF.

This clonotype was seen only a few times. The chain uses TRBV7-2 and TRBJ2-3; D remains ambiguous. V was trimmed by 1 base and J by 2 bases, leaving 13 bases between them. The CDR3 is made up of 16 amino acids. Germline V gives CDR1 SGHTA, CDR2 FQGNSA. The CDR3 here is CASSLVLGWATDTQYF. As DNA, the CDR3 is TGTGCCAGCAGCTTAGTTCTGGGGTGGGCCACAGATACGCAGTATTTT.

Comment on this clonotype: A much more abundant neighbour one base away suggests this may be a read error. The chain has TRBV5-1 and TRBJ2-1, with D maybe TRBD2 (7 bases). Germline V gene lookup returns CDR1 SGHRS and CDR2 YFSETQ. There are 14 residues in the CDR3. In DNA, the CDR3 is TGCTCCAGCAGCTTGGGGGGGCTAGGTTATGAGCAGTTCTTC. Amino acid sequence: CSSSLGGLGYEQFF.

This clonotype has only a few counts. The gene calls are TRBV13 and TRBJ2-2, with D possibly being TRBD2 (5 bases). V dropped 3 bases and J dropped 3 bases, with 11 bases sitting between them. The CDR3 covers 15 residues. Germline V gene lookup returns CDR1 PRHDT and CDR2 FYEKMQ (reference sequence). CDR3 DNA sequence: TGTGCCAGCAGCTTTTCGGGGTGGGACACCGGGGAGCTGTTTTTT. This encodes CASSFSGWDTGELFF.

This clonotype was found a few times. Here the CDR3 DNA reads TGTGCCAGCAGCCAGACCGGGACCGGGGTTTGGGATACGCAGTATTTT. As protein: CASSQTGTGVWDTQYF. The V call is TRBV7-8, the J call TRBJ2-3; D may correspond to TRBD1 or TRBD2 (5 bases each). The CDR3 sequence is 16 residues long. The germline V gene encodes CDR1 SGHVS and CDR2 FQNEAQ. Trimming pared 5 bases from V and 6 bases from J, leaving 21 bases between.

The chain has TRBV30 and TRBJ2-1, with D perhaps matching TRBD2 (6 bases). Trimming cost V 2 bases and J 14 bases, with 13 bases left between them. Germline V gives CDR1 GTSNPN, CDR2 SVGIG (reference sequence). The CDR3 is 11 residues long. The DNA for the CDR3 is TGTGCCTGGAGTCCGGGAGTTGGGGAGTTCTTC. Its translation: CAWSPGVGEFF.

A few counts support this clonotype. V usage is TRBV20-1 and J usage is TRBJ1-4, with TRBD1 as a possible D gene (5 bases). This CDR3 is 15 amino acids long. Germline V lookup: CDR1 DFQATT, CDR2 SNEGSKA (reference sequence). V lost 0 bases, J lost 7 bases, and 15 bases lay in between. This chain's CDR3 is CSAREGTGEGEKLFF. The DNA of the CDR3 is TGCAGTGCTAGAGAAGGGACCGGGGAAGGTGAAAAACTGTTTTTT.

Only a few counts were recorded for this clonotype. The chain has TRBV20-1 and TRBJ2-1; maybe TRBD1 (6 bases). V lost 2 bases to trimming and J lost 8 bases, with 13 bases between them. Per germline, CDR1 DFQATT and CDR2 SNEGSKA (reference sequence). The CDR3 consists of 13 residues. In DNA, the CDR3 is TGCAGTGCTAGAAGGGCAGGGGTCCATGAGCAGTTCTTC. Translating it yields CSARRAGVHEQFF.

This clonotype was seen more than once but under ten times. The rearrangement joins TRBV5-4 to TRBJ2-1; possibly TRBD2 for D (5 bases). The germline CDR1 and CDR2 sequences are SGHNT and YYREEE (reference sequence). The CDR3 totals 15 residues. The germline V and J ends were trimmed by 2 bases and 0 bases, with 9 bases remaining between them. DNA for the CDR3: TGTGCCAGCAGCTTTGACACTAGCTCCTACAATGAGCAGTTCTTC. Translated, it gives CASSFDTSSYNEQFF.

V gene TRBV7-2 combines with J gene TRBJ2-3, with 9 bases identical to TRBD2. CDR3 length: 15 residues. Germline V gene sequence: CDR1 SGHTA, CDR2 FQGNSA. Unmatched junction bases numbered 4, after V lost 4 bases and J lost 2 bases. The CDR3 spells CASSSRTSDTDTQYF. In nucleotides, the CDR3 is TGTGCCAGCAGCTCCAGGACTAGCGACACAGATACGCAGTATTTT.

This clonotype was observed a few times. The rearrangement joins TRBV27 to TRBJ2-1, with a weak D call TRBD1 (5 bases). V gave up 1 base and J gave up 5 bases, with 9 bases separating them. This CDR3 has 14 amino acids. Looked up from germline, CDR1 is MNHEY and CDR2 is SMNVEV (reference sequence). CDR3 DNA: TGTGCCAGCAGTTTATGGCAAGGGGACAATGAGCAGTTCTTC. This codes for CASSLWQGDNEQFF.

J is TRBJ1-2 and V is TRBV29-1, with no clear D. Germline CDR1 is SQVTM and CDR2 is ANQGSEA. Trimming pared 0 bases from V and 4 bases from J, leaving 12 bases between. CDR3 length equals 14 residues. CDR3 sequence (DNA): TGCAGCGTTGAAGATTGGAACAGAATCTATGGCTACACCTTC. It specifies CSVEDWNRIYGYTF.

The chain recombines TRBV7-2 with TRBJ1-5; tentative D call: TRBD1 (6 bases). This CDR3 region has 15 residues. Germline V CDR1 and CDR2: SGHTA, FQGNSA. V was shortened by 5 bases and J by 5 bases, with 16 bases between the two germline ends. CDR3 region: CASSRGGAQHQPQHF. The DNA for the CDR3 is TGTGCCAGCAGCCGGGGGGGGGCTCAGCATCAGCCCCAGCATTTT.

This clonotype occurred a few times. V is TRBV9 and J is TRBJ2-3; the D gene is possibly TRBD1 (5 bases). The length of the CDR3 is 14 residues. In germline, CDR1 is SGDLS, CDR2 YYNGEE. Trimming removed 4 bases at V and 1 base at J, with 10 bases between. The CDR3 sequence is CASSPQDGTDTQYF. The CDR3 nucleotides are TGTGCCAGCAGCCCACAGGACGGCACAGATACGCAGTATTTT.

The V call is TRBV4-3, the J call TRBJ1-2; weak D call: TRBD1 (5 bases). The CDR3 sequence is 14 residues long. The V gene lost 1 base and the J gene lost 6 bases, with 12 bases spanning the gap. Germline V lookup: CDR1 LGHNA, CDR2 YSLEER. The chain's CDR3 is CASSQGLQGNGYTF. The CDR3, as DNA: TGCGCCAGCAGCCAAGGTCTCCAGGGCAATGGCTACACCTTC.

The table lists this clonotype with many counts. The rearrangement links TRBV7-2 to TRBJ2-1; maybe TRBD2 (6 bases). Deletions cut 4 bases from V and 4 bases from J, with 14 bases between. CDR3 size: 15 residues. The germline V gene has CDR1 SGHTA and CDR2 FQGNSA. The CDR3 sequence is CASSSSGGTYNEQFF. For the CDR3, the DNA is TGTGCCAGCAGCTCTTCAGGAGGGACGTACAATGAGCAGTTCTTC.

V usage is TRBV7-9 and J usage is TRBJ2-1; unclear D gene. This CDR3 comprises 14 residues. The germline V gene has CDR1 SEHNR and CDR2 FQNEAQ (reference sequence). V was pared by 0 bases and J by 2 bases, with 5 bases between. The CDR3 DNA is TGTGCCAGCAGCTTAGCGAGAACCTACAATGAGCAGTTCTTC. It encodes CASSLARTYNEQFF.

This chain uses TRBV3-1 with TRBJ1-5; D gene unclear. Germline V gene sequence: CDR1 LGHDT, CDR2 YNNKEL (reference sequence). The CDR3 loop spans 15 amino acids. Trimming stripped 1 base from V and 3 bases from J, with 10 bases between. CDR3 coding DNA: TGTGCCAGCAGCCAAGTGTCCGGCAACAATCAGCCCCAGCATTTT. This gives the protein CASSQVSGNNQPQHF.

The sample holds a few counts of this clonotype. V usage is TRBV9 and J usage is TRBJ2-1, with D unclear. CDR1 is SGDLS, CDR2 YYNGEE, per germline. This CDR3 comprises 14 residues. Trimming took off 0 bases at V and 2 bases at J, with 6 bases between the two ends. The CDR3 DNA reads TGTGCCAGCAGCGTAGCTACGGCCTACAATGAGCAGTTCTTC. Protein product: CASSVATAYNEQFF.

This clonotype was picked up a small number of times. This rearrangement joins TRBV7-9 to TRBJ2-1; 7 bases line up with TRBD2. The CDR3 loop spans 12 amino acids. CDR1 SEHNR and CDR2 FQNEAQ come from the germline V gene (reference sequence). Losses at the gene ends were 8 bases for V and 9 bases for J; bases not matched to a gene: 7. The CDR3 coding sequence is TGTGCCAGCTCGGGGAGGGAGGCTGAGCAGTTCTTC. Protein sequence: CASSGREAEQFF. The full variable domain, rest sourced from reference TRBV7-9 and TRBJ2-1, is DTGVSQNPRHKITKRGQNVTFRCDPISEHNRLYWYRQTLGQGPEFLTYFQNEAQLEKSRLLSDRFSAERPKGSFSTLEIQRTEQGDSAMYLCASSGREAEQFFGPGTRLTVL.

This clonotype was counted ten times or more. This chain joins TRBV11-2 and TRBJ2-3; D unclear. V was clipped by 1 base and J by 0 bases, with 8 bases between them. CDR3 length: 15 amino acids. Germline V gene lookup returns CDR1 SGHAT and CDR2 FQNNGV. Here the CDR3 DNA reads TGTGCCAGCAGCTTAGGACACCTGAGCACAGATACGCAGTATTTT. Translation gives CASSLGHLSTDTQYF.

The gene calls are TRBV12-3 or TRBV12-4 and TRBJ1-2, with D possibly being TRBD1 (5 bases). The CDR3 is 12 amino acids. V was pared by 3 bases and J by 4 bases, with 6 bases between. This CDR3 is CASSFDSYGYTF. The CDR3 DNA is TGTGCCAGCAGTTTTGACAGCTATGGCTACACCTTC.

The chain has TRBV7-2 and TRBJ2-2; 7 bases are a match to TRBD1. J gave up 4 bases and V 4 bases, and 6 bases lay outside the gene matches. The germline CDR1 and CDR2 sequences are SGHTA and FQGNSA. The length of the CDR3 is 15 residues. CDR3 in amino acids: CASSYRQGVTGELFF. In DNA form, the CDR3 reads TGTGCCAGCAGCTACCGACAGGGTGTCACCGGGGAGCTGTTTTTT. Looking up the rest from reference TRBV7-2 and TRBJ2-2 gives the full variable domain: GAGVSQSPSNKVTEKGKDVELRCDPISGHTALYWYRQSLGQGLEFLIYFQGNSAPDKSGLPSDRFSAERTGGSVSTLTIQRTQQEDSAVYLCASSYRQGVTGELFFGEGSRLTVL.

This clonotype was seen ten or more times. The chain is built from TRBV12-3 or TRBV12-4 and TRBJ2-1; D may be TRBD1 (5 bases). V gave up 8 bases and J gave up 6 bases, with 17 bases separating them. The CDR3 consists of 14 residues. CDR3 sequence (DNA): TGTGCCAGCCGACCCGCAGGGCTCATCAATGAGCAGTTCTTC. It yields the protein CASRPAGLINEQFF.